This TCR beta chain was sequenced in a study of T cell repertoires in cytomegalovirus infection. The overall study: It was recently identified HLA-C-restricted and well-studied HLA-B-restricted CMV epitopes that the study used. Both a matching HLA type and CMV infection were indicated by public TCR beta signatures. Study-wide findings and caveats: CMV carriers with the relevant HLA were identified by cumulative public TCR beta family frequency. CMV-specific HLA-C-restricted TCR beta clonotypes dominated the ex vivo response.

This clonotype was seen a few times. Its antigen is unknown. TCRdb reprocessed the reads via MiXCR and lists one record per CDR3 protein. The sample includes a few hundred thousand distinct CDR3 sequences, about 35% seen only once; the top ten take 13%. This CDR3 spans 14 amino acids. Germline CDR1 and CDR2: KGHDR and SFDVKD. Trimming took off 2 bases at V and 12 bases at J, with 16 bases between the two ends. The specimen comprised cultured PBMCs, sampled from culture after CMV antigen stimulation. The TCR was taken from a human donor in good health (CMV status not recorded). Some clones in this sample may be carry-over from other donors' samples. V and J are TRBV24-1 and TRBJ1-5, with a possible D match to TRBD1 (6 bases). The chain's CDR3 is CATSDSDTRGLQHF. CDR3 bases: TGTGCCACCAGTGATTCGGATACCCGGGGGCTCCAGCATTTT.